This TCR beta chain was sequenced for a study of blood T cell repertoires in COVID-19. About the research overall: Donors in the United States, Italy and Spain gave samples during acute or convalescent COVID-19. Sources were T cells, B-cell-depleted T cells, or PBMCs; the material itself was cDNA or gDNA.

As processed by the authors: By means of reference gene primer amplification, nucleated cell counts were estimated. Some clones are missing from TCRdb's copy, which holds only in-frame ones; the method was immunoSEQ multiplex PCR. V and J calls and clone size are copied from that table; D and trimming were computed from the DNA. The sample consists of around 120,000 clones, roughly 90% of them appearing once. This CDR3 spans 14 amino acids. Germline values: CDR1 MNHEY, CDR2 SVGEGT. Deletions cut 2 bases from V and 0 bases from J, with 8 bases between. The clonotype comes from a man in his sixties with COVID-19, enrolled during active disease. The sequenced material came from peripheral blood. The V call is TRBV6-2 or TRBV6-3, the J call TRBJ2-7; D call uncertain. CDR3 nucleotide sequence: TGTGCCAGCAGTTACGTCACGAGCTCCTACGAGCAGTACTTC. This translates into CASSYVTSSYEQYF.